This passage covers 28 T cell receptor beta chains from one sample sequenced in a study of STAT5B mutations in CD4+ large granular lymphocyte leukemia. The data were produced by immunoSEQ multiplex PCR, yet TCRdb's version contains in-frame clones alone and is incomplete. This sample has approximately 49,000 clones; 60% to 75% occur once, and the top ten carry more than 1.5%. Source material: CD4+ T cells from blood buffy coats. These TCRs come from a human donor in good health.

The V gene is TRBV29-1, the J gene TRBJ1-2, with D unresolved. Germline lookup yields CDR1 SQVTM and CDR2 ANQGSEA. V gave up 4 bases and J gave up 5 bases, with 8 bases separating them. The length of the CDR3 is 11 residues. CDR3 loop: CSVAQSYGYTF. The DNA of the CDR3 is TGCAGCGTTGCACAGAGTTATGGCTACACCTTC. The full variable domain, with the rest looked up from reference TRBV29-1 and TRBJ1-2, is SAVISQKPSRDICQRGTSLTIQCQVDSQVTMMFWYRQQPGQSLTLIATANQGSEATYESGFVIDKFPISRPNLTFSTLTVSNMSPEDSSIYLCSVAQSYGYTFGSGTRLTVV.

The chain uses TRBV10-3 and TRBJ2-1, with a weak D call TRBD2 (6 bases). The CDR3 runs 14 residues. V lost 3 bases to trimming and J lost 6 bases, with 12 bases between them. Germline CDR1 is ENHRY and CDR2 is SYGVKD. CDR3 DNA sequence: TGTGCCATCAGTGACGGGGGTTTAAGCAATGAGCAGTTCTTC. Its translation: CAISDGGLSNEQFF.

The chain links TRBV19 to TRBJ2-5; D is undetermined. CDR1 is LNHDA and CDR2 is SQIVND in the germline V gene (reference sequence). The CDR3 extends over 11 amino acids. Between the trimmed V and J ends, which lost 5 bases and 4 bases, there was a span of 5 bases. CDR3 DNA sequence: TGTGCCAGTAGTTCCGGAGAGACCCAGTACTTC. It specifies CASSSGETQYF. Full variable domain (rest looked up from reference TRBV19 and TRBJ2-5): DGGITQSPKYLFRKEGQNVTLSCEQNLNHDAMYWYRQDPGQGLRLIYYSQIVNDFQKGDIAEGYSVSREKKESFPLTVTSAQKNPTAFYLCASSSGETQYFGPGTRLLVL.

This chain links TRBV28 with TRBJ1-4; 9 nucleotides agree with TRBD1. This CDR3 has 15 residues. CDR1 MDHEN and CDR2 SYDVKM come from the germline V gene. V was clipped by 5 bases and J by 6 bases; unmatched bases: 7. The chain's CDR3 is CASSPAQGAHEKLFF. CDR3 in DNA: TGTGCCAGCAGTCCGGCACAGGGGGCGCATGAAAAACTGTTTTTT.

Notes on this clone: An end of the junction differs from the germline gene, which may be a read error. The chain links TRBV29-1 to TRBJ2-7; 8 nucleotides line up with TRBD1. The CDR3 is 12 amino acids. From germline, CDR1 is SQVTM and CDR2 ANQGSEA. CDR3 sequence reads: CSVEESGQGLDF. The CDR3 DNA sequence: TGCAGCGTTGAAGAGTCAGGACAGGGCCTGGACTTC.

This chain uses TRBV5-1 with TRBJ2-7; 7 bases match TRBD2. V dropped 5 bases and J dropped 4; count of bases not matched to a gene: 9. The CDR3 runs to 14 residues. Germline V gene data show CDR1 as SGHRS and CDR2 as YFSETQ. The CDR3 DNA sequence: TGCGCCAGCAGTAGCCAGGCGGGGGTATACGAGCAGTACTTC. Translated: CASSSQAGVYEQYF.

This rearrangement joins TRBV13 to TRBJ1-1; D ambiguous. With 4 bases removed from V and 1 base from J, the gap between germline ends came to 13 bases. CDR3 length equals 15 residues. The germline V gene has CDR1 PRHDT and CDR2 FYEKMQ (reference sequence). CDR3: CASSSPLDGNTEAFF. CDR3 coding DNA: TGTGCCAGCAGCTCGCCACTAGACGGGAACACTGAAGCTTTCTTT.

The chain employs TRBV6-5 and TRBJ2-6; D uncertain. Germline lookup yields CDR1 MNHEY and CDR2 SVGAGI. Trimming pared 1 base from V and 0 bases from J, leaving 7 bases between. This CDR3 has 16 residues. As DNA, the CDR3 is TGTGCCAGCAGTTACTTGGACGGCTCTGGGGCCAACGTCCTGACTTTC. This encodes CASSYLDGSGANVLTF.

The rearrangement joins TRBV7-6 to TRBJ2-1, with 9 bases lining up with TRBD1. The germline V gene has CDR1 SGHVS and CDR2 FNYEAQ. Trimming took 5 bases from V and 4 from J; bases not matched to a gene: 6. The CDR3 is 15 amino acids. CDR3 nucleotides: TGTGCCAGCAGCCCTGCACAGGGGGCATACAATGAGCAGTTCTTC. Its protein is CASSPAQGAYNEQFF.

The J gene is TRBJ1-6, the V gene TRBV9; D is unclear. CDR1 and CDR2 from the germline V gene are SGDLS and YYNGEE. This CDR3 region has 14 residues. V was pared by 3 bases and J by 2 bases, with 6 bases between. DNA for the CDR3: TGTGCCAGCAGCGAGGGAGCCTATAATTCACCCCTCCACTTT. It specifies CASSEGAYNSPLHF.

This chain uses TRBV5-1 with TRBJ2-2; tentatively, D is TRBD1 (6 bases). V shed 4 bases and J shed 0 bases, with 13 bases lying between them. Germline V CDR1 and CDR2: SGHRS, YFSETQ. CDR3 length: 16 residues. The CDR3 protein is CASSPGTSANTGELFF. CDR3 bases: TGCGCCAGCAGCCCGGGGACATCCGCGAACACCGGGGAGCTGTTTTTT.

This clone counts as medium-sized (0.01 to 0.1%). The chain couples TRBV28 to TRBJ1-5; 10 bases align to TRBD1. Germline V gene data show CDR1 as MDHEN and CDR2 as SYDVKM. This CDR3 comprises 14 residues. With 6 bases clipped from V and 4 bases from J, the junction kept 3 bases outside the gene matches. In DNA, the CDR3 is TGTGCCAGCAGCAAGGGACAGGGGAATCAGCCCCAGCATTTT. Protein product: CASSKGQGNQPQHF.

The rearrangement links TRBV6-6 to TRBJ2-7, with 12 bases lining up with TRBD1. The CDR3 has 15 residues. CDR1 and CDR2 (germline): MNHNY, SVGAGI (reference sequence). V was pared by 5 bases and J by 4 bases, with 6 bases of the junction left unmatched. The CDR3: CASSPGTGGEYEQYF. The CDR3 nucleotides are TGTGCCAGCAGTCCCGGGACAGGGGGCGAGTACGAGCAGTACTTC.

The CDR3 DNA is TGTGCCTGGAGTATAGGAGGAGAGACCCAGTACTTC. Amino acid sequence: CAWSIGGETQYF. The chain employs TRBV30 and TRBJ2-5, with D possibly TRBD2 on 5 matching bases. V was pared by 2 bases and J by 4 bases, with 8 bases between. The CDR3 runs to 12 residues. Germline V gene data show CDR1 as GTSNPN and CDR2 as SVGIG (reference sequence).

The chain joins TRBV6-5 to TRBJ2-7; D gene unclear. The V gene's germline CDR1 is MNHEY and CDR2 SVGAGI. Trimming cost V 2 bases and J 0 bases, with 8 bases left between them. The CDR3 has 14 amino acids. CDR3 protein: CASSYSRVSYEQYF. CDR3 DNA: TGTGCCAGCAGTTACAGCCGTGTCTCCTACGAGCAGTACTTC.

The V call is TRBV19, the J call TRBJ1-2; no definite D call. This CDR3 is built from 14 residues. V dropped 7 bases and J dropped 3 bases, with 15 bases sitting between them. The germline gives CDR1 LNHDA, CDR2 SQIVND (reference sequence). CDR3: CASNLGQSYYGYTF. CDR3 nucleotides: TGTGCCAGTAACCTCGGGCAGAGCTACTATGGCTACACCTTC.

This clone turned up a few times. CDR3 sequence reads: CASSSEGAAGANVLTF. In DNA, the CDR3 is TGTGCCAGCAGTTCGGAGGGGGCGGCTGGGGCCAACGTCCTGACTTTC. The chain recombines TRBV27 with TRBJ2-6; D may be TRBD1 (7 bases). CDR1 is MNHEY and CDR2 is SMNVEV in the germline V gene (reference sequence). The CDR3 length is 16 residues. Trimming shortened V by 4 bases and J by 2 bases, and 12 bases separated the two germline ends.

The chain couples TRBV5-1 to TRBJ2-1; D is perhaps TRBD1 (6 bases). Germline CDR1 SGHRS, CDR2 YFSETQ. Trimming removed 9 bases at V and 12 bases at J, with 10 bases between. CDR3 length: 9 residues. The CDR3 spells CATRGWQFF. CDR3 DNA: TGCGCCACCAGGGGATGGCAGTTCTTC.

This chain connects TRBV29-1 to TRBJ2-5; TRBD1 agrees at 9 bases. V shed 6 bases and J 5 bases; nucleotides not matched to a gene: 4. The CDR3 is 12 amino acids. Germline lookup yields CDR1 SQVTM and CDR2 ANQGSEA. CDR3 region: CSVLTGGETQYF. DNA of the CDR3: TGCAGCGTGCTGACAGGGGGGGAGACCCAGTACTTC. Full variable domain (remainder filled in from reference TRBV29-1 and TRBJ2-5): SAVISQKPSRDICQRGTSLTIQCQVDSQVTMMFWYRQQPGQSLTLIATANQGSEATYESGFVIDKFPISRPNLTFSTLTVSNMSPEDSSIYLCSVLTGGETQYFGPGTRLLVL.

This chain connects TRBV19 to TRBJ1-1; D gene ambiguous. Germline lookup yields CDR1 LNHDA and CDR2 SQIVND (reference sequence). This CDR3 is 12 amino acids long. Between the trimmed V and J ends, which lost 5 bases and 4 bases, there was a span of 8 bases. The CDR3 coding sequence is TGTGCCAGTAGTGTAGCGGGCACTGAAGCTTTCTTT. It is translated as CASSVAGTEAFF.

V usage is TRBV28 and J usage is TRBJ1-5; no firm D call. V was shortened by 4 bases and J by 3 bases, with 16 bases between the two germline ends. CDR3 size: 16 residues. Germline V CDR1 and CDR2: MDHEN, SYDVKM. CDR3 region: CASSSVQDSPNQPQHF. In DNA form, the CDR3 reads TGTGCCAGCAGTTCGGTTCAGGACTCGCCCAATCAGCCCCAGCATTTT.

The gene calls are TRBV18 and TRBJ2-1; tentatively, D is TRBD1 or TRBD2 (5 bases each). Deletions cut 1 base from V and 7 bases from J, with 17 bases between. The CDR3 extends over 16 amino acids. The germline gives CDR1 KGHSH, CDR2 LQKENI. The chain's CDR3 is CASSPQWGNTGNEQFF. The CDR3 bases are TGTGCCAGCTCACCACAGTGGGGGAATACGGGGAATGAGCAGTTCTTC.

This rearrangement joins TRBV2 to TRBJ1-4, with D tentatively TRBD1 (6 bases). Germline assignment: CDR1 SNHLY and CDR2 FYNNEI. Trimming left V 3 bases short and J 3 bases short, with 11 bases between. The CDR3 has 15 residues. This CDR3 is CASSDRGQPNEKLFF. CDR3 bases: TGTGCCAGCAGTGACCGAGGACAGCCTAATGAAAAACTGTTTTTT.

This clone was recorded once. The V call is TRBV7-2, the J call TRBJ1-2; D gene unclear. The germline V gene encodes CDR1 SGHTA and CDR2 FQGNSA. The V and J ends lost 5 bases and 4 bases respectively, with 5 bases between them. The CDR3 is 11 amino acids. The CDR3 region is CASSAGYGYTF. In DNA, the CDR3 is TGTGCCAGCAGCGCAGGCTATGGCTACACCTTC. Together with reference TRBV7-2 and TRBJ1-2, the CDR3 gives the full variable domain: GAGVSQSPSNKVTEKGKDVELRCDPISGHTALYWYRQSLGQGLEFLIYFQGNSAPDKSGLPSDRFSAERTGGSVSTLTIQRTQQEDSAVYLCASSAGYGYTFGSGTRLTVV.

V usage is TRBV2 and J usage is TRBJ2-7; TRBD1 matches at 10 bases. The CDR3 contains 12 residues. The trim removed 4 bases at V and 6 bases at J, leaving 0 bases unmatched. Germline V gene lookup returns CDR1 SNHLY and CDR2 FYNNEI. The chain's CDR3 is CASSGQGAEQYV. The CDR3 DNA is TGTGCCAGCAGTGGACAGGGGGCCGAGCAGTACGTC.

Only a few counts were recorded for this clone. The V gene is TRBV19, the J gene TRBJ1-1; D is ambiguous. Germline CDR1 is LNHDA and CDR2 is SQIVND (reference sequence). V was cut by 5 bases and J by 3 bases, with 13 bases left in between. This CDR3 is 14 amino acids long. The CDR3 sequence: CASSLLGSDTEAFF. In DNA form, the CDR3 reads TGTGCCAGTAGTCTCCTGGGTTCTGACACTGAAGCTTTCTTT.

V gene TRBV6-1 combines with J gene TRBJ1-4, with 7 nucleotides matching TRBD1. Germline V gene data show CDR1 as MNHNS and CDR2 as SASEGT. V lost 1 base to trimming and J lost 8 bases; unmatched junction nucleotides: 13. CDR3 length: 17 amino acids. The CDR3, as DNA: TGTGCCAGCAGTGAAGACCCCAGTGGGACAGCATACGAAAAACTGTTTTTT. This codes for CASSEDPSGTAYEKLFF.

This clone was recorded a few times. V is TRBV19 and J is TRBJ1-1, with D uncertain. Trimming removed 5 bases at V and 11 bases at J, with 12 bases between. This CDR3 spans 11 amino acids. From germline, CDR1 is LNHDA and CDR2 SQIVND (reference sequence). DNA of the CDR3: TGTGCCAGTAGTTTCCGGGCAGAGGCTTTCTTT. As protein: CASSFRAEAFF.